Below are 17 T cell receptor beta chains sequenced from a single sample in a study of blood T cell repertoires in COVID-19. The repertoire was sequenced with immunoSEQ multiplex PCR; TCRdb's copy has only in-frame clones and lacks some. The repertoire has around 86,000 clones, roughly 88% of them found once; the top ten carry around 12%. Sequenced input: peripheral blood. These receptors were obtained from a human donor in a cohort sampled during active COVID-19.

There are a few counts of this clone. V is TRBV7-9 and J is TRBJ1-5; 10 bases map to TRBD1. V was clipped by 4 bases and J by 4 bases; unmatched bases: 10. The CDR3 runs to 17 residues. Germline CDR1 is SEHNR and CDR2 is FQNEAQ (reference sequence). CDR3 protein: CASSSSRRDRGNQPQHF. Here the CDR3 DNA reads TGTGCCAGCAGCTCCAGTCGGAGGGACAGGGGAAATCAGCCCCAGCATTTT.

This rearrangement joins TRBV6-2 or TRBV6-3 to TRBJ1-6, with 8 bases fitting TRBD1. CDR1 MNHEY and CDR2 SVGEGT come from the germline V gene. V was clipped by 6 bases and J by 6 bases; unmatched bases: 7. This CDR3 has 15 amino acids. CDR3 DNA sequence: TGTGCCAGCAGCCCCCGGACAGGGATTAATTCACCCCTCCACTTT. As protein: CASSPRTGINSPLHF.

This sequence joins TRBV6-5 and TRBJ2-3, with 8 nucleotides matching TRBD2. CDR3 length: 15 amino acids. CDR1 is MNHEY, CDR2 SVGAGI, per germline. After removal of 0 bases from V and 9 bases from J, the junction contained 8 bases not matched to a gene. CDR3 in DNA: TGTGCCAGCAGTTACTCGGATGCGGGAGGTGTGACGCAGTATTTT. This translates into CASSYSDAGGVTQYF.

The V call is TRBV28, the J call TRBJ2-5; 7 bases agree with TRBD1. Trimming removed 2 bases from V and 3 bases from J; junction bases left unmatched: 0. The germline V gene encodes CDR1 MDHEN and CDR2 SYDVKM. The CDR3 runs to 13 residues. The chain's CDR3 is CASSLGTEETQYF. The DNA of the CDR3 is TGTGCCAGCAGTTTAGGGACAGAAGAGACCCAGTACTTC. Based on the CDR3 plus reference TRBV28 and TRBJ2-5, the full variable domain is DVKVTQSSRYLVKRTGEKVFLECVQDMDHENMFWYRQDPGLGLRLIYFSYDVKMKEKGDIPEGYSVSREKKERFSLILESASTNQTSMYLCASSLGTEETQYFGPGTRLLVL.

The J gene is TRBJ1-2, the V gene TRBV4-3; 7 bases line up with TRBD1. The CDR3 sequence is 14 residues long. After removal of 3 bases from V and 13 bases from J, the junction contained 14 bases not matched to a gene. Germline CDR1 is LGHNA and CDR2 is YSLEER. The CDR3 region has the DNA TGCGCCAGCAGCCAGGACAGGTTTCATTTTTTAATCACCTTC. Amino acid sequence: CASSQDRFHFLITF.

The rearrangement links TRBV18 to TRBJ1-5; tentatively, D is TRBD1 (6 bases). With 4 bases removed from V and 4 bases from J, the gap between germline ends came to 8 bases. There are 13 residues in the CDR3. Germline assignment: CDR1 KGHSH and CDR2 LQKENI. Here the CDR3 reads CASSLDRNQPQHF. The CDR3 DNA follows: TGTGCCAGCTCACTAGACAGGAATCAGCCCCAGCATTTT.

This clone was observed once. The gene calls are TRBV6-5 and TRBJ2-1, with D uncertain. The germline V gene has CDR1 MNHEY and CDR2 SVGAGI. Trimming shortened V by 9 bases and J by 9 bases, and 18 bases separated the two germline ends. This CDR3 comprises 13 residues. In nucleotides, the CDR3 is TGTGCCAGTCATGCTGCCATGTGGGCTGAGCAGTTCTTC. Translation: CASHAAMWAEQFF.

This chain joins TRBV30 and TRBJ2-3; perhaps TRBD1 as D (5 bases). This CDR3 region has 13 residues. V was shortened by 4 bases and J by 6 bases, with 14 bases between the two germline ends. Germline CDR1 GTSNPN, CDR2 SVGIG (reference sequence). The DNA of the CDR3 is TGTGCCTGGACTGAAGGGGTTGGGGATACGCAGTATTTT. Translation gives CAWTEGVGDTQYF.

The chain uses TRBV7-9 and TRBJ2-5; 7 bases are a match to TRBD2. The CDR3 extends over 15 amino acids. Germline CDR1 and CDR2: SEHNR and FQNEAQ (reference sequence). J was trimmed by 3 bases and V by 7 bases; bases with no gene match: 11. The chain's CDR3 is CASTSSGEAEETQYF. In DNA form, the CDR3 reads TGTGCCAGCACCTCCAGCGGGGAGGCAGAAGAGACCCAGTACTTC.

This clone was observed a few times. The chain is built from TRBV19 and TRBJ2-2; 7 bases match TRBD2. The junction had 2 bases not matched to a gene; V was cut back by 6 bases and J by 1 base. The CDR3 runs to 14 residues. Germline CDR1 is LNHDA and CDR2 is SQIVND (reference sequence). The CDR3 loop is CASRGRGNTGELFF. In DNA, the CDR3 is TGTGCCAGTAGAGGGAGGGGGAACACCGGGGAGCTGTTTTTT.

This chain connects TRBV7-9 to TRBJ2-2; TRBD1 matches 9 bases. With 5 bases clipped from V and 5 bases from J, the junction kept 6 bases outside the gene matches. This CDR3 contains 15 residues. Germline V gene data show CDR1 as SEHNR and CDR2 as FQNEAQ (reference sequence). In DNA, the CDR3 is TGTGCCAGCAGCAACAGGGGGCCCCGAACCGGGGAGCTGTTTTTT. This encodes CASSNRGPRTGELFF.

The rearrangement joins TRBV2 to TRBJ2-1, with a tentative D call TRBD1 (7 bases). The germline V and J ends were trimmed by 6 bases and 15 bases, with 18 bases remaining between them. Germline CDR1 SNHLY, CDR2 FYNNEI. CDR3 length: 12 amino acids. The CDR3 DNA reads TGTGCCAGCAGGAGGGAGGCCCCAGGGGGGTTCTTC. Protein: CASRREAPGGFF.

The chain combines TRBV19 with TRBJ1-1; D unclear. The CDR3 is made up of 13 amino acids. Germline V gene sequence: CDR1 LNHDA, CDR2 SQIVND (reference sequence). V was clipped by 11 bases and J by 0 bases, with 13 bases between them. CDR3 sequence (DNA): TGTGCCGGGAGTAGTACATTGAACACTGAAGCTTTCTTT. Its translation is CAGSSTLNTEAFF. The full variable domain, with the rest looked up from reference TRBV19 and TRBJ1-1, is DGGITQSPKYLFRKEGQNVTLSCEQNLNHDAMYWYRQDPGQGLRLIYYSQIVNDFQKGDIAEGYSVSREKKESFPLTVTSAQKNPTAFYLCAGSSTLNTEAFFGQGTRLTVV.

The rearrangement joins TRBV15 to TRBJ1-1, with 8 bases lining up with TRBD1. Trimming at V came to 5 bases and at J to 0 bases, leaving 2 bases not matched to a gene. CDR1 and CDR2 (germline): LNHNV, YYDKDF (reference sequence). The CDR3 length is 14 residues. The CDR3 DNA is TGTGCCACCAGCCAGGGGGCCTTGAACACTGAAGCTTTCTTT. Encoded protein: CATSQGALNTEAFF.

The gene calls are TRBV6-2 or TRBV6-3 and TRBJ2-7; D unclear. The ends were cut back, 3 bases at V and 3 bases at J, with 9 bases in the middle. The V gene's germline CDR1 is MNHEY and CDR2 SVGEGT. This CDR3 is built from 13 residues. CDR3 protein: CASSYNPGYEQYF. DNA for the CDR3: TGTGCCAGCAGTTATAATCCAGGCTACGAGCAGTACTTC.

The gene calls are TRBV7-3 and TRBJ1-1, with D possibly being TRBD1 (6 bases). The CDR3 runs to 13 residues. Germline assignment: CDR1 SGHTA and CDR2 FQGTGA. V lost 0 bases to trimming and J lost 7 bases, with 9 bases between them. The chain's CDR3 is CASSLTLGGEAFF. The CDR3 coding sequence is TGTGCCAGCAGCTTAACGTTAGGGGGTGAAGCTTTCTTT.

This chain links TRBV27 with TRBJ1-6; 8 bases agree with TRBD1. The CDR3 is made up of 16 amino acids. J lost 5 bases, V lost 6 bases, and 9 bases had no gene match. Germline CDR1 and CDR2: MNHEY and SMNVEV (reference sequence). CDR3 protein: CASSRWTGFNNSPLHF. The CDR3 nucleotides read TGTGCCAGCAGCCGGTGGACAGGGTTTAATAATTCACCCCTCCACTTT.